Sequencing of this TCR beta chain was carried out in a study of early T cells in non-severe SARS-CoV-2 infection. The wider study: Sequenced material consisted of bulk RNA (from unsorted whole blood), and chains were unpaired. Study results and caveats: Private and CD4 specificities were missed by VDJdb matching, which favored anti-spike CD8 responses.

As concerns this clonotype: The antigen is not known.

Unique molecular identifier tags were affixed to discrete cDNA molecules. TCRdb reprocessed the 5' RACE reads with MiXCR, giving one entry per CDR3 protein. The sample comprises about 49,000 distinct CDR3 sequences, roughly 4% of which are singletons, and approximately 5.9% rests with the top ten. The germline CDR1 and CDR2 sequences are MNHEY and SMNVEV (reference sequence). The V end lost 5 bases, the J end lost 5 bases, and 18 bases lay between the germline ends. The CDR3 runs to 15 residues. Sequencing used whole blood. The V call is TRBV27, the J call TRBJ2-5; perhaps TRBD1 as D (5 bases). The sequence derives from an adult who was a healthcare worker with PCR-confirmed SARS-CoV-2 infection or an uninfected control (not recorded which). The CDR3 reads CASSPRRMGRETQYF. CDR3 DNA: TGTGCCAGCAGTCCGCGTCGAATGGGGCGGGAGACCCAGTACTTC.